The rows below give T cell receptor beta chains drawn from one sample of a study of cytomegalovirus exposure and HLA in healthy donors. Sequencing used immunoSEQ multiplex PCR; TCRdb keeps in-frame clones, though not all of them. This table holds under 200,000 clones, about 90% found once. Sequencing used PBMCs. Receptor source: a woman aged 18-29 years in good health and CMV-seropositive. CDR3s include the opening cysteine and the closing phenylalanine or tryptophan. D genes are given only for firm matches. Clone size is stated in some rows and not others, as once, few, many or a class when expanded.

size	V	J	D	CDR3	DNA
-	TRBV7-2	TRBJ2-2	TRBD2	CASSYGTSGSPRRELFF	TGTGCCAGCAGCTACGGGACTAGCGGGAGCCCCAGGCGGGAGCTGTTTTTT
-	TRBV10-2	TRBJ2-1	TRBD1	CASSHRGDEQFF	TGCGCCAGCAGTCACAGGGGCGATGAGCAGTTCTTC
-	TRBV28	TRBJ2-7	TRBD1	CASSFGDRFTYEQYF	TGTGCCAGCAGTTTTGGGGACAGGTTTACCTACGAGCAGTACTTC
-	TRBV4-1	TRBJ1-5	-	CASSLNPGSNQPQHF	TGCGCCAGCAGCCTAAATCCAGGGTCCAATCAGCCCCAGCATTTT
-	TRBV6-1	TRBJ1-2	-	CASSESDRPPLSYGYTF	TGTGCCAGCAGTGAATCGGACAGACCACCGTTGAGTTATGGCTACACCTTC
-	TRBV9	TRBJ2-3	TRBD2	CASSVDGGRPDTQYF	TGTGCCAGCAGCGTAGATGGCGGGAGACCAGATACGCAGTATTTT
-	TRBV6-1	TRBJ2-7	TRBD1	CASSADRVLYEQYF	TGTGCCAGCAGTGCGGACAGGGTATTGTACGAGCAGTACTTC
-	TRBV27	TRBJ1-6	TRBD1	CASVQDGTDYNSPLHF	TGTGCCAGCGTCCAGGACGGGACAGATTATAATTCACCCCTCCACTTT
-	TRBV7-6	TRBJ1-2	TRBD1	CATGQGALGYTF	TGTGCCACCGGACAGGGGGCGCTGGGCTACACCTTC
-	TRBV11-2	TRBJ2-1	-	CASSLLVGAANNEQFF	TGTGCCAGCAGCTTACTAGTGGGGGCGGCGAACAATGAGCAGTTCTTC
-	TRBV6-4	TRBJ1-1	-	CASRPRGVAENTEAFF	TGTGCCAGCAGACCCCGGGGGGTTGCTGAGAACACTGAAGCTTTCTTT
-	TRBV2	TRBJ1-4	-	CASSEALLTGGNEKLFF	TGTGCCAGCAGTGAAGCGCTTTTAACGGGAGGTAATGAAAAACTGTTTTTT
-	TRBV11-1	TRBJ2-5	-	CASSFRQETQYF	TGTGCCAGCAGCTTTCGCCAAGAGACCCAGTACTTC
-	TRBV9	TRBJ1-1	-	CASSRQPMTVNTEAFF	TGTGCCAGCAGCCGACAACCTATGACGGTGAACACTGAAGCTTTCTTT
-	TRBV19	TRBJ1-5	-	CASSKGSQPQHF	TGTGCCAGTAGTAAAGGGAGTCAGCCCCAGCATTTT
-	TRBV7-2	TRBJ2-7	TRBD2	CASSVNSGRAWEQYF	TGTGCCAGCAGCGTGAATAGCGGGAGGGCTTGGGAGCAGTACTTC
-	TRBV9	TRBJ1-2	-	CASSVPSYGYTF	TGTGCCAGCAGCGTACCCAGCTATGGCTACACCTTC
-	TRBV30	TRBJ2-7	-	CAWKTVSYEQYF	TGTGCCTGGAAGACAGTCTCCTACGAGCAGTACTTC
-	TRBV27	TRBJ2-7	-	CASKSRGQGGYEQYF	TGTGCCAGCAAATCGCGGGGGCAGGGAGGTTACGAGCAGTACTTC
-	TRBV2	TRBJ2-5	TRBD1	CASSRGQGETQYF	TGTGCCAGCAGTAGGGGGCAGGGAGAGACCCAGTACTTC
-	TRBV7-2	TRBJ2-3	TRBD2	CASSAFGGTTDTQYF	TGTGCCAGCAGCGCATTCGGGGGGACCACAGATACGCAGTATTTT
-	TRBV4-1	TRBJ2-2	-	CASSQEGAGTGELFF	TGCGCCAGCAGCCAAGAAGGCGCCGGGACCGGGGAGCTGTTTTTT
-	TRBV28	TRBJ2-7	TRBD2	CASLPFPSGSGEQYF	TGTGCCAGCCTCCCGTTTCCCAGCGGGAGCGGCGAGCAGTACTTC
-	TRBV9	TRBJ2-2	TRBD2	CASSVMGSGGPYTGELFF	TGTGCCAGCAGCGTAATGGGGTCGGGAGGGCCTTACACCGGGGAGCTGTTTTTT
few	TRBV15	TRBJ2-7	-	CATSRDSHEQYF	TGTGCCACCAGCAGGGACTCTCACGAGCAGTACTTC
-	TRBV27	TRBJ1-6	-	CASLQSGRSNNSPLHF	TGTGCCAGCCTGCAGAGCGGCCGAAGTAATAATTCACCCCTCCACTTT
-	TRBV11-1	TRBJ2-5	-	CASSRNRFQETQYF	TGTGCCAGCAGCCGAAACAGGTTCCAAGAGACCCAGTACTTC
-	TRBV5-5	TRBJ2-1	-	CASSPGISSYNEQFF	TGTGCCAGCAGCCCCGGGATCAGCTCCTACAATGAGCAGTTCTTC
-	TRBV2	TRBJ2-1	TRBD2	CASSDEAGGHNEQFF	TGTGCCAGCAGTGATGAGGCGGGGGGTCACAATGAGCAGTTCTTC
-	TRBV5-4	TRBJ2-7	TRBD1	CASSPRGRHEQYF	TGTGCCAGCAGCCCCAGGGGGCGCCACGAGCAGTACTTC
once	TRBV5-6	TRBJ1-2	-	CASSLQVSAYGYTF	TGTGCCAGCAGCTTGCAGGTGTCAGCCTATGGCTACACCTTC
-	TRBV10-3	TRBJ1-1	-	CAIALQGNTEAFF	TGTGCCATCGCTCTTCAGGGAAACACTGAAGCTTTCTTT
-	TRBV9	TRBJ2-7	TRBD2	CASSASGGESYEQYF	TGTGCCAGCAGCGCTAGCGGGGGGGAATCCTACGAGCAGTACTTC
-	TRBV2	TRBJ2-1	TRBD2	CASSVLAGDNEQFF	TGTGCCAGCAGTGTTCTAGCGGGGGACAATGAGCAGTTCTTC
few	TRBV2	TRBJ1-2	-	CASSERQDGYTF	TGTGCCAGCAGTGAAAGACAGGATGGCTACACCTTC
-	TRBV19	TRBJ1-2	-	CASSILNRAYGYTF	TGTGCCAGTAGTATATTGAACAGGGCGTATGGCTACACCTTC
-	TRBV7-9	TRBJ2-5	-	CASGQYQETQYF	TGTGCCAGCGGACAGTACCAAGAGACCCAGTACTTC
-	TRBV6-4	TRBJ2-7	TRBD2	CASYVGGIYEQYF	TGTGCCAGCTACGTGGGAGGGATCTACGAGCAGTACTTC
-	TRBV11-2	TRBJ1-6	TRBD1	CASSSNPGQNSYNSPLHF	TGTGCCAGCAGCTCAAACCCGGGACAGAATTCCTATAATTCACCCCTCCACTTT